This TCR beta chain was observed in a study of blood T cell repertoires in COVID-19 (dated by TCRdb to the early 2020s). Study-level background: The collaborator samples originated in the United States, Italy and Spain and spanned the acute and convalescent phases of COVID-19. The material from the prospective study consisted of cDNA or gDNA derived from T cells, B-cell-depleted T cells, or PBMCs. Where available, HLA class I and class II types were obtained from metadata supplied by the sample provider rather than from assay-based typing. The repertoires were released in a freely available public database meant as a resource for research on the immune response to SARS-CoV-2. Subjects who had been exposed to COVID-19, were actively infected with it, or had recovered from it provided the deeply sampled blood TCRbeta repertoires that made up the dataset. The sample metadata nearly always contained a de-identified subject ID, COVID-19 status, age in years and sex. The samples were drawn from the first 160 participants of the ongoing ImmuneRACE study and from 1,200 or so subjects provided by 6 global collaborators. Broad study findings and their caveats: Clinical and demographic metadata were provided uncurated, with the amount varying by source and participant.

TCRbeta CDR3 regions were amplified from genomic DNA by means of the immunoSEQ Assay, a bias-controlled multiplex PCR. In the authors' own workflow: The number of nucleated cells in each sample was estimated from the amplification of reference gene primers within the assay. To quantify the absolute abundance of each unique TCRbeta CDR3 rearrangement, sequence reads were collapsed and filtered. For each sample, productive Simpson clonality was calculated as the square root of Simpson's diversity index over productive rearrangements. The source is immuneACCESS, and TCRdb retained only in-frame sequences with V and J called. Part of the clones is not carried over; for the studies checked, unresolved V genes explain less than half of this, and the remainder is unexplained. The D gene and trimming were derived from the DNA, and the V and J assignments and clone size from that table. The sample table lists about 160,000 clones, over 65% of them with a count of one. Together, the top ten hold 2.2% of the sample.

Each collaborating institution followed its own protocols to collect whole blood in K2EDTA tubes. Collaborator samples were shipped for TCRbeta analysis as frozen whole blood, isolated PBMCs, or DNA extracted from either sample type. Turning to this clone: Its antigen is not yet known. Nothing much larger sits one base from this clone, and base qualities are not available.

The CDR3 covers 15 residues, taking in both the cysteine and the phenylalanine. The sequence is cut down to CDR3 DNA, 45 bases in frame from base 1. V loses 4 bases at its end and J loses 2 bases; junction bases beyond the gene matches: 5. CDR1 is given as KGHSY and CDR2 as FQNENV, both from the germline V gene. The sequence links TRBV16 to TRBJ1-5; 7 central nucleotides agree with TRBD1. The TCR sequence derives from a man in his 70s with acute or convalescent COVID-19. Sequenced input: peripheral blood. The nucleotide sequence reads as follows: TGTGCCAGCAGCCGCTTCGGACAGGGCAATCAGCCCCAGCATTTT. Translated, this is CASSRFGQGNQPQHF.